This record looks at one T cell receptor (beta chain) sequence and its context. The antigen remains undetermined. This sample was taken from a study of cytomegalovirus exposure and HLA in healthy donors. The repertoire was sequenced with immunoSEQ multiplex PCR; TCRdb's copy has only in-frame clones and lacks some. Of approximately 56,000 clones in the sample, about 92% were seen once. The CDR3 runs to 15 residues. V lost 3 bases, J lost 1 base, and 12 bases lay in between. Germline V gene data show CDR1 as KGHSH and CDR2 as LQKENI. Study-wide findings and caveats: Cytomegalovirus status was reportedly diagnosed by the classifier with high sensitivity and specificity.

The source is a man in his late teens or twenties in good health and CMV-seronegative. The V and J genes are TRBV18 and TRBJ1-1; D is possibly TRBD1 (6 bases). The specimen sequenced was PBMCs. The CDR3 DNA reads TGTGCCAGCTCACCGGGGGGGCTGGGGAACACTGAAGCTTTCTTT. Translation gives CASSPGGLGNTEAFF.